This T cell receptor (beta chain) was documented in a study of T cells after yellow fever vaccination. General study results and limits: Relatively few clonotypes were ones that appeared in both CD4 and CD8 compartments.

The ends lost 5 bases at V and 7 bases at J; junction bases unmatched: 17. The length of the CDR3 is 17 residues. Germline V gene data show CDR1 as MNHEY and CDR2 as SVGEGT. This clonotype has a handful of counts. Antigen unknown. MiXCR was run by TCRdb on the 5' RACE reads, yielding one entry per CDR3 protein. The table records a few hundred thousand distinct CDR3 sequences, approximately 4.3% of them present only once. This receptor was identified in a young man who received the YFV17D yellow fever vaccine. The genes are TRBV6-2 or TRBV6-3 and TRBJ2-3; 8 positions agree with TRBD2. The sample here was PBMCs, taken 15 days after the yellow fever booster vaccination. The CDR3 sequence is CASSQSGGRMHRYTQYF. In nucleotides, the CDR3 is TGTGCCAGCAGTCAAAGCGGGGGACGGATGCATCGGTATACGCAGTATTTT.